This T cell receptor beta chain originates from a study of molecular identifiers for immune sequencing clone quantification. This CDR3 is 16 amino acids long. With 5 bases removed from V and 8 bases from J, the gap between germline ends came to 22 bases. TCRdb passed the PCR reads through MiXCR, listing each CDR3 protein once. The top ten clones hold under 0.95% of a sample with under 650,000 distinct CDR3 sequences, 20% of them seen once. The rearrangement uses TRBV12-3 or TRBV12-4 and TRBJ2-1; D uncertain. Source material: naive CD8+ T cells from blood, with Jurkat cell RNA spiked in. Sample subset: FACS-sorted CD8+CD4-CCR7+CD45RA+ naive T cells. This receptor was obtained from a human donor in good health. Some libraries in this study had Jurkat cell RNA spiked in. CDR3: CASSTPGQPPGDEQFF. The DNA for the CDR3 is TGTGCCAGCAGTACTCCGGGCCAACCTCCGGGCGATGAGCAGTTCTTC.